This T cell receptor beta chain was profiled in a study of control samples from healthy donors and cancer patients. The length of the CDR3 is 14 residues. V lost 11 bases and J 5 bases, leaving 21 bases between the germline ends. Germline values: CDR1 SGHVS, CDR2 FNYEAQ. The assay was immunoSEQ multiplex PCR, and TCRdb's table has in-frame clones only and misses some. The table lists some 58,000 clones, 80% to 90% of them singletons. V and J are TRBV7-6 and TRBJ1-1; possibly TRBD1 for D (5 bases). The source is an older woman with lung cancer. Sequenced: PBMCs. CDR3 amino acids: CAPQKTREGTEAFF. For the CDR3, the DNA is TGTGCCCCCCAAAAAACCAGGGAGGGGACTGAAGCTTTCTTT.